These 13 T cell receptor beta chains were all obtained from the same sample, sequenced in a study of T cell repertoires in cytomegalovirus infection. TCRdb used MiXCR to reprocess the reads, holding one entry per CDR3 protein. The profile covers some 110,000 distinct CDR3 sequences, with roughly a tenth appearing a single time and over 25% taken by the ten largest. Which antigens these TCRs recognize remains unknown. Sequencing was done on a sample of PBMCs, sequenced either directly or after in vitro stimulation (not recorded which). The receptors originated from a human donor in good health (CMV status not recorded). Some clones in this sample may be carry-over from other donors' samples.

This clonotype was detected many times. The gene calls are TRBV7-9 and TRBJ2-4; D tentatively fits TRBD1 or TRBD2 (6 bases each). This CDR3 comprises 14 residues. Trimming removed 0 bases at V and 6 bases at J, with 9 bases between. Germline V gene lookup returns CDR1 SEHNR and CDR2 FQNEAQ (reference sequence). The CDR3 DNA reads as TGTGCCAGCAGCTTAGCGGGGGGCAGAAACATTCAGTACTTC. This codes for CASSLAGGRNIQYF.

This chain links TRBV20-1 with TRBJ2-1, with 11 bases aligning to TRBD2. V was pared by 6 bases and J by 8 bases, with 12 bases of the junction left unmatched. The CDR3 totals 15 residues. Germline V lookup: CDR1 DFQATT, CDR2 SNEGSKA (reference sequence). The CDR3 reads CSAPPLAGGWDEQFF. The CDR3 DNA is TGCAGTGCGCCCCCCCTAGCGGGAGGTTGGGATGAGCAGTTCTTC.

This clonotype has a handful of counts. One junction end does not reproduce the germline sequence, and a read error may be involved. The gene calls are TRBV6-2 or TRBV6-3 and TRBJ2-3; D is ambiguous. This CDR3 region has 14 residues. Germline CDR1 and CDR2: MNHEY and SVGEGT. CDR3 sequence (DNA): TGTGCCAGCAGCTACTTTGGCAGCACAGATACGCAGTATTTT. It specifies CASSYFGSTDTQYF.

This clonotype was detected ten times or more. The chain employs TRBV27 and TRBJ2-1, with D perhaps TRBD1 or TRBD2 (5 bases each). Germline assignment: CDR1 MNHEY and CDR2 SMNVEV (reference sequence). This CDR3 comprises 12 residues. Trimming cost V 6 bases and J 12 bases, with 15 bases left between them. This chain's CDR3 is CASRNSGTTQFF. The DNA of the CDR3 is TGTGCCAGCAGGAACTCCGGGACGACGCAGTTCTTC.

This clonotype was seen many times. The chain links TRBV6-2 or TRBV6-3 to TRBJ2-6; D is ambiguous. The V end lost 4 bases, the J end lost 0 bases, and 10 bases lay between the germline ends. This CDR3 has 16 amino acids. Germline values: CDR1 MNHEY, CDR2 SVGEGT. CDR3 sequence reads: CASSSVLGSGANVLTF. CDR3 DNA sequence: TGTGCCAGCAGTTCAGTGTTAGGCTCTGGGGCCAACGTCCTGACTTTC.

This clonotype appeared many times. The rearrangement links TRBV7-2 to TRBJ2-5, with D possibly being TRBD1 or TRBD2 (5 bases each). Germline-derived CDR1 and CDR2 are SGHTA and FQGNSA. This CDR3 has 13 amino acids. In DNA form, the CDR3 reads TGTGCTTCCGGGACCTCAACACAAGAGACCCAGTACTTC. Translated: CASGTSTQETQYF.

In this sample, this clonotype turned up many times. This chain links TRBV7-2 with TRBJ2-1, with no clear D. Trimming stripped 4 bases from V and 5 bases from J, with 6 bases between. Germline V gene data show CDR1 as SGHTA and CDR2 as FQGNSA. This CDR3 region has 12 residues. For the CDR3, the DNA is TGTGCCAGCAGCTCCTTTAACAATGAGCAGTTCTTC. As protein: CASSSFNNEQFF.

At least ten counts were recorded for this clonotype. J is TRBJ2-7 and V is TRBV7-2; maybe TRBD2 (5 bases). There are 16 residues in the CDR3. The V gene's germline CDR1 is SGHTA and CDR2 FQGNSA. V lost 3 bases to trimming and J lost 2 bases, with 17 bases between them. CDR3 region: CASSFISGILPYEQYF. CDR3 nucleotides: TGTGCCAGCAGCTTTATCAGCGGAATCCTTCCCTACGAGCAGTACTTC. Full variable domain (missing parts from reference TRBV7-2 and TRBJ2-7): GAGVSQSPSNKVTEKGKDVELRCDPISGHTALYWYRQSLGQGLEFLIYFQGNSAPDKSGLPSDRFSAERTGGSVSTLTIQRTQQEDSAVYLCASSFISGILPYEQYFGPGTRLTVT.

This clonotype has a count of ten or more. This chain uses TRBV7-2 with TRBJ1-2; 8 nucleotides match TRBD1. V was pared by 6 bases and J by 4 bases, with 10 bases of the junction left unmatched. CDR3 length: 15 residues. Germline lookup yields CDR1 SGHTA and CDR2 FQGNSA. The CDR3 region has the DNA TGTGCCAGCAGTTACGTCCCGGACAGGGCCTATGGCTACACCTTC. Its protein is CASSYVPDRAYGYTF.

The table lists this clonotype with a few counts. CDR3 sequence: CASSYSGVGANVLTF. DNA of the CDR3: TGTGCCAGCAGTTACTCAGGGGTTGGGGCCAACGTCCTGACTTTC. The chain uses TRBV6-2 or TRBV6-3 and TRBJ2-6; D is perhaps TRBD1 (5 bases). CDR1 MNHEY and CDR2 SVGEGT come from the germline V gene. V dropped 0 bases and J dropped 3 bases, with 6 bases sitting between them. The CDR3 length is 15 residues.

The table lists this clonotype with many counts. This chain links TRBV7-2 with TRBJ1-2; maybe TRBD1 (5 bases). Germline CDR1 and CDR2: SGHTA and FQGNSA. V lost 4 bases, J lost 4 bases, and 10 bases lay in between. The CDR3 sequence is 13 residues long. CDR3 loop: CASSYLGGYGYTF. Here the CDR3 DNA reads TGTGCCAGCAGCTACTTGGGGGGCTATGGCTACACCTTC.

This clonotype was detected many times. The chain couples TRBV24-1 to TRBJ2-5; D ambiguous. The germline V gene has CDR1 KGHDR and CDR2 SFDVKD. V was cut by 4 bases and J by 5 bases, with 13 bases left in between. The length of the CDR3 is 14 residues. In DNA form, the CDR3 reads TGTGCCACCAGTGAGTCTAGTGGGTCTGAGACCCAGTACTTC. This translates into CATSESSGSETQYF.

This clonotype appeared many times. This chain uses TRBV12-3 or TRBV12-4 with TRBJ2-5; 7 nucleotides align to TRBD2. Unmatched junction bases numbered 4, after V lost 2 bases and J lost 1 base. The CDR3 sequence is 15 residues long. CDR3 protein: CASSLLASGQETQYF. The CDR3 region has the DNA TGTGCCAGCAGTTTATTGGCTAGCGGCCAAGAGACCCAGTACTTC.